Below are 26 T cell receptor beta chains sequenced from a single sample in a study of blood T cell repertoires in COVID-19. The repertoire was sequenced with immunoSEQ multiplex PCR; TCRdb's copy has only in-frame clones and lacks some. Counted here are about 130,000 clones, under 85% occurring once; the ten biggest clones make up about 9.6%. Sequenced material: peripheral blood. All receptors derive from a man between 40 and 49 years old with active or convalescent COVID-19.

The chain has TRBV7-2 and TRBJ1-2; D call uncertain. Germline-derived CDR1 and CDR2 are SGHTA and FQGNSA. The ends were cut back, 2 bases at V and 4 bases at J, with 14 bases in the middle. The CDR3 covers 15 residues. CDR3 bases: TGTGCCAGCAGCTTAAGCGGGCCGAACTCCTATGGCTACACCTTC. It translates to CASSLSGPNSYGYTF.

The chain is built from TRBV7-2 and TRBJ1-5; D is undetermined. Germline V gene sequence: CDR1 SGHTA, CDR2 FQGNSA. The CDR3 sequence is 14 residues long. Trimming stripped 3 bases from V and 8 bases from J, with 14 bases between. CDR3 in DNA: TGTGCCAGCAGCTTCGGCCGGTCCGGGGAGCCCCAGCATTTT. Translation: CASSFGRSGEPQHF.

This chain joins TRBV9 and TRBJ1-2; TRBD1 might be the D (6 bases). The CDR3 loop spans 14 amino acids. V lost 4 bases, J lost 8 bases, and 18 bases lay in between. CDR1 SGDLS and CDR2 YYNGEE come from the germline V gene. The CDR3 protein is CASSPRDTEWGYTF. The DNA of the CDR3 is TGTGCCAGCAGCCCTAGGGACACTGAGTGGGGCTACACCTTC.

The J gene is TRBJ2-7, the V gene TRBV4-2, with 8 bases that match TRBD2. The length of the CDR3 is 18 residues. J gave up 3 bases and V 0 bases, and 13 bases lay outside the gene matches. Germline V gene lookup returns CDR1 LGHNA and CDR2 YNFKEQ. The DNA for the CDR3 is TGTGCCAGCAGCCAAGATCTCCCCCCGATAGCGGGGTACTACGAGCAGTACTTC. Protein sequence: CASSQDLPPIAGYYEQYF.

The J gene is TRBJ2-1, the V gene TRBV18; D may be TRBD2 (6 bases). V was clipped by 5 bases and J by 5 bases, with 16 bases between them. Germline V lookup: CDR1 KGHSH, CDR2 LQKENI. The CDR3 has 15 residues. As DNA, the CDR3 is TGTGCCAGCTCAAAGGGAATATCGGGGGACAATGAGCAGTTCTTC. Encoded protein: CASSKGISGDNEQFF.

The chain links TRBV28 to TRBJ2-7; maybe TRBD2 (6 bases). From germline, CDR1 is MDHEN and CDR2 SYDVKM. The germline V and J ends were trimmed by 5 bases and 1 base, with 12 bases remaining between them. This CDR3 is built from 14 residues. The CDR3 sequence: CASSQRAGSYEQYF. CDR3 DNA: TGTGCCAGCAGTCAACGAGCGGGTTCCTACGAGCAGTACTTC.

The V and J genes are TRBV6-5 and TRBJ2-2; TRBD1 agrees at 7 bases. Germline CDR1 MNHEY, CDR2 SVGAGI. The CDR3 is 11 residues long. V was clipped by 6 bases and J by 8 bases; unmatched bases: 0. CDR3 coding DNA: TGTGCCAGCAGGGGACAGGGGGAGCTGTTTTTT. Amino acids: CASRGQGELFF.

V is TRBV5-4 and J is TRBJ2-2, with TRBD1 matching 8 bases. The V gene's germline CDR1 is SGHNT and CDR2 YYREEE (reference sequence). There are 15 residues in the CDR3. J was trimmed by 3 bases and V by 4 bases; bases with no gene match: 5. CDR3 bases: TGTGCCAGCAGCCTACAGGGGGTCGACACCGGGGAGCTGTTTTTT. Amino acids: CASSLQGVDTGELFF.

This chain links TRBV5-1 with TRBJ2-3; 7 nucleotides line up with TRBD2. V lost 2 bases and J lost 3; bases outside the gene matches: 6. Germline CDR1 reads SGHRS; CDR2 reads YFSETQ. This CDR3 region has 15 residues. The CDR3 is CASSLSLAETDTQYF. DNA of the CDR3: TGCGCCAGCAGCTTATCCCTAGCGGAGACAGATACGCAGTATTTT.

The rearrangement links TRBV2 to TRBJ1-5, with 7 bases fitting TRBD1. Germline CDR1 is SNHLY and CDR2 is FYNNEI. The length of the CDR3 is 15 residues. V was pared by 3 bases and J by 1 base, with 3 bases of the junction left unmatched. CDR3: CASSETGLSNQPQHF. The DNA of the CDR3 is TGTGCCAGCAGTGAGACAGGGCTAAGCAATCAGCCCCAGCATTTT.

As concerns this clone: A read error may account for a junction end that differs from germline. The rearrangement links TRBV19 to TRBJ1-5, with D tentatively TRBD1 (5 bases). The CDR3 runs to 16 residues. CDR1 is LNHDA and CDR2 is SQIVND in the germline V gene (reference sequence). This chain's CDR3 is CASSLEPGYDAQPQHF. The CDR3 DNA reads TGTGCCAGTAGTCTAGAACCAGGGTACGATGCTCAGCCCCAGCATTTT. Looking up the rest from reference TRBV19 and TRBJ1-5 gives the full variable domain: DGGITQSPKYLFRKEGQNVTLSCEQNLNHDAMYWYRQDPGQGLRLIYYSQIVNDFQKGDIAEGYSVSREKKESFPLTVTSAQKNPTAFYLCASSLEPGYDAQPQHFGDGTRLSIL.

The chain combines TRBV7-9 with TRBJ2-7; 7 bases agree with TRBD1. The germline CDR1 and CDR2 sequences are SEHNR and FQNEAQ (reference sequence). CDR3 length equals 16 residues. The V gene end was trimmed by 5 bases and the J gene end by 0 bases; junction bases not matched to a gene: 10. Here the CDR3 reads CASSPRTGKSSYEQYF. CDR3 nucleotide sequence: TGTGCCAGCAGCCCTAGGACAGGCAAAAGCTCCTACGAGCAGTACTTC.

The chain is built from TRBV18 and TRBJ1-5, with 8 nucleotides matching TRBD1. CDR1 KGHSH and CDR2 LQKENI come from the germline V gene. The CDR3 totals 16 residues. Trimming took 4 bases from V and 6 from J; bases not matched to a gene: 11. The CDR3 region has the DNA TGTGCCAGCTCACAGAATTCGCAGGGGGCTACTCAGCCCCAGCATTTT. Its protein product is CASSQNSQGATQPQHF.

The rearrangement links TRBV13 to TRBJ1-5; 7 nucleotides align to TRBD1. The CDR3 spans 13 residues. CDR1 and CDR2 (germline): PRHDT, FYEKMQ (reference sequence). Germline trimming cut 4 bases from V and 8 bases from J; bases unmatched to any gene: 5. CDR3 in DNA: TGTGCCAGCAGCTCCAGGGGGAGAGAGCCCCAGCATTTT. Amino acids: CASSSRGREPQHF.

The CDR3 loop reads CASSLTSRSDTQYF. The CDR3 nucleotides are TGTGCCAGCAGCCTGACTAGTAGGTCAGATACGCAGTATTTT. The rearrangement uses TRBV7-9 and TRBJ2-3, with D perhaps TRBD2 (6 bases). The germline gives CDR1 SEHNR, CDR2 FQNEAQ (reference sequence). Trimming pared 5 bases from V and 4 bases from J, leaving 13 bases between. CDR3 length equals 14 residues.

The chain recombines TRBV18 with TRBJ2-5; TRBD1 is a possible D gene (6 bases). The CDR3 runs to 14 residues. Germline CDR1 and CDR2: KGHSH and LQKENI. Trimming removed 1 base at V and 1 base at J, with 7 bases between. This CDR3 is CASSPRTAQETQYF. CDR3 DNA sequence: TGTGCCAGCTCACCACGGACAGCCCAAGAGACCCAGTACTTC.

The rearrangement links TRBV5-1 to TRBJ1-6; the match to TRBD1 covers 8 bases. The ends lost 0 bases at V and 7 bases at J; junction bases unmatched: 0. CDR3 size: 14 residues. The germline V gene encodes CDR1 SGHRS and CDR2 YFSETQ. For the CDR3, the DNA is TGCGCCAGCAGCTTGGGGACAGGGAATTCACCCCTCCACTTT. It encodes CASSLGTGNSPLHF.

The V gene is TRBV25-1, the J gene TRBJ2-1; 7 bases line up with TRBD1. Germline CDR1 MGHDK, CDR2 SYGVNS. With V trimmed by 2 bases and J by 0 bases, 1 base remained unmatched. The CDR3 sequence is 15 residues long. The CDR3 DNA reads TGTGCCAGCAGTGAACCAGGGGGCTCCTACAATGAGCAGTTCTTC. It encodes CASSEPGGSYNEQFF.

The gene calls are TRBV7-9 and TRBJ2-3; D unresolved. The CDR3 consists of 12 residues. Per germline, CDR1 SEHNR and CDR2 FQNEAQ (reference sequence). V shed 7 bases and J shed 4 bases, with 9 bases lying between them. CDR3 amino acids: CASTPSPDTQYF. The CDR3, as DNA: TGTGCCAGCACTCCCTCTCCAGATACGCAGTATTTT.

V usage is TRBV7-9 and J usage is TRBJ1-4; TRBD1 matches 7 bases. The ends lost 5 bases at V and 8 bases at J; junction bases unmatched: 11. CDR1 and CDR2 (germline): SEHNR, FQNEAQ (reference sequence). CDR3 length equals 15 residues. The CDR3 here is CASSLTTGVREKLFF. The CDR3 region has the DNA TGTGCCAGCAGCCTGACCACAGGGGTGCGAGAAAAACTGTTTTTT.

This sequence joins TRBV19 and TRBJ1-1; D is unresolved. V was trimmed by 5 bases and J by 1 base, leaving 8 bases between them. Germline assignment: CDR1 LNHDA and CDR2 SQIVND (reference sequence). The CDR3 runs 13 residues. Here the CDR3 reads CASSFQENTEAFF. The CDR3 DNA follows: TGTGCCAGTAGTTTTCAGGAGAACACTGAAGCTTTCTTT.

This rearrangement joins TRBV30 to TRBJ2-7, with 7 bases lining up with TRBD1. CDR1 and CDR2 from the germline V gene are GTSNPN and SVGIG (reference sequence). Trimming cost V 0 bases and J 0 bases; bases outside gene matches: 2. This CDR3 is 14 amino acids long. The CDR3 DNA reads TGTGCCTGGAGTGTCGGGGACAGCTCCTACGAGCAGTACTTC. As protein: CAWSVGDSSYEQYF.

This sequence joins TRBV7-9 and TRBJ2-1; TRBD1 agrees at 9 bases. The CDR3 has 14 residues. Germline values: CDR1 SEHNR, CDR2 FQNEAQ (reference sequence). V lost 7 bases, J lost 6 bases, and 7 bases stayed unmatched. CDR3 sequence (DNA): TGTGCCAGCACTCCGGGACAGGGTCGCAATGAGCAGTTCTTC. Its protein product is CASTPGQGRNEQFF.

This chain uses TRBV21-1 with TRBJ2-3; the table assigns TRBD2, which was not confirmed against the DNA. TRBV21-1 is given as a pseudogene. The CDR3 has 19 amino acids. In nucleotides, the CDR3 is TGTGCCAGCAGCAAGAGAGGCCTAGCGGGGGGGTCTAGCACAGATACGCAGTATTTT. It yields the protein CASSKRGLAGGSSTDTQYF.

The chain has TRBV5-3 and TRBJ1-1; D not certain. TRBV5-3 is treated as an ORF (open reading frame) with a function not yet certain. This CDR3 spans 14 amino acids. V was trimmed by 4 bases and J by 1 base, leaving 11 bases between them. CDR3 DNA: TGTGCCAGAAGCCAGCGACCCGGGAACACTGAAGCTTTCTTT. This codes for CARSQRPGNTEAFF.

In its sample, this clone was seen once. The gene calls are TRBV3-1 (or the pseudogene TRBV3-2) and TRBJ2-3, with 9 nucleotides matching TRBD2. The germline V gene encodes CDR1 LGHDT and CDR2 YNNKEL (reference sequence). The CDR3 spans 16 residues. V lost 0 bases to trimming and J lost 1 base; unmatched junction nucleotides: 2. CDR3 bases: TGTGCCAGCAGCCAAGACGCGGGGGGGCGCACAGATACGCAGTATTTT. This codes for CASSQDAGGRTDTQYF.